This T cell receptor beta chain appears in the sequencing data of a study of human T cells and chemical hapten exposure. Time point meaning: healthy volunteer bleed at 2 weeks. Before extraction, the whole blood was not fractionated, and total RNA was taken from it. At least ten counts were recorded for this clonotype. Its specificity is not known. CDR1 LNHDA and CDR2 SQIVND come from the germline V gene (reference sequence). The CDR3 runs to 15 residues. V lost 2 bases and J 0 bases, leaving 8 bases between the germline ends. Study outcomes and limitations: With regard to DPC sensitization, TCRs above 1 in 1000 frequency did not change.

The study's library attached unique molecular identifiers to single cDNA molecules. TCRdb recomputed calls from the RACE reads with MiXCR, one row per CDR3 protein. The profile shows tens of thousands of distinct CDR3 sequences, 4.3% of them singletons. This TCR came from a female donor in good health. Some clones in this sample may be carry-over from other donors' samples. J is TRBJ2-1 and V is TRBV19; D is uncertain. Sample: whole blood. The DNA for the CDR3 is TGTGCCAGTAGTATATCGGGCAGCTCCTACAATGAGCAGTTCTTC. This encodes CASSISGSSYNEQFF. Filled out from reference TRBV19 and TRBJ2-1, the complete variable domain reads DGGITQSPKYLFRKEGQNVTLSCEQNLNHDAMYWYRQDPGQGLRLIYYSQIVNDFQKGDIAEGYSVSREKKESFPLTVTSAQKNPTAFYLCASSISGSSYNEQFFGPGTRLTVL.